In this sample, the clone carrying this T cell receptor (beta chain) turned up once. Antigen specificity is unknown. Clones were read by immunoSEQ multiplex PCR, and TCRdb kept only the in-frame ones, dropping some. This table has more than 95,000 clones, around 90% appearing once. These data originate in a study of cytomegalovirus exposure and HLA in healthy donors. Study-level findings and limits: Later, an analysis found that TCR clusters from the first cohort tended to co-occur in the roughly 120 validation repertoires. Both high specificity and high sensitivity reportedly marked the classifier's diagnosis of cytomegalovirus status.

Trimming left V 6 bases short and J 1 base short, with 15 bases between. CDR3 length equals 16 residues. From germline, CDR1 is SEHNR and CDR2 FQNEAQ (reference sequence). The TCR comes from a woman between 18 and 29 years old in good health and CMV-seronegative. The chain links TRBV7-9 to TRBJ1-4; D may be TRBD1 (5 bases). The source material was PBMCs. The CDR3 loop reads CASRPHPRVTNEKLFF. For the CDR3, the DNA is TGTGCCAGCAGACCCCACCCCAGGGTAACTAATGAAAAACTGTTTTTT. The full variable domain, its missing parts supplied by reference TRBV7-9 and TRBJ1-4, is DTGVSQNPRHKITKRGQNVTFRCDPISEHNRLYWYRQTLGQGPEFLTYFQNEAQLEKSRLLSDRFSAERPKGSFSTLEIQRTEQGDSAMYLCASRPHPRVTNEKLFFGSGTQLSVL.